The 10 T cell receptor beta chains reported below all come from one sample, sequenced in a study of blood T cell repertoires in COVID-19 (TCRdb year 2020). The library was made by the immunoSEQ multiplex PCR assay. TCRdb's version of the immuneACCESS table is confined to in-frame rearrangements and falls short of the full clone set. An unresolved V gene accounts for under half of the shortfall where checked; the remainder is of unknown origin. In this sample the table shows about 440,000 clones, about 90% of which occur a single time. Over 1.5% of the sample rests with the top ten. Sequencing used PBMCs or T cells enriched from blood (not recorded which). These receptors were collected from a woman aged 18-35 years with acute COVID-19.

This clone was detected a few times. The V and J genes are TRBV19 and TRBJ1-6, with D possibly TRBD1 on 5 matching bases. Trimming removed 6 bases at V and 6 bases at J, with 9 bases between. Looked up from germline, CDR1 is LNHDA and CDR2 is SQIVND (reference sequence). The CDR3 spans 13 residues. CDR3 sequence reads: CASRSGFNSPLHF. CDR3 sequence (DNA): TGTGCCAGTAGATCAGGGTTTAATTCACCCCTCCACTTT.

This clone appeared a few times. The rearrangement links TRBV7-8 to TRBJ1-1; possible D gene TRBD1, 6 bases. V was pared by 5 bases and J by 5 bases, with 12 bases between. The CDR3 runs 13 residues. Germline CDR1 and CDR2: SGHVS and FQNEAQ. Here the CDR3 reads CASSRITGTEAFF. In DNA form, the CDR3 reads TGTGCCAGCAGCCGAATTACAGGGACTGAAGCTTTCTTT.

The rearrangement uses TRBV2 and TRBJ1-5; D unresolved. This CDR3 spans 13 amino acids. Trimming took 8 bases from V and 5 from J, leaving 13 bases between them. Germline V gives CDR1 SNHLY, CDR2 FYNNEI. The CDR3 here is CASAPSGDQPQHF. The CDR3 DNA sequence: TGTGCCAGCGCCCCGAGCGGAGATCAGCCCCAGCATTTT. Combining the CDR3 with reference TRBV2 and TRBJ1-5 gives the whole variable domain EPEVTQTPSHQVTQMGQEVILRCVPISNHLYFYWYRQILGQKVEFLVSFYNNEISEKSEIFDDQFSVERPDGSNFTLKIRSTKLEDSAMYFCASAPSGDQPQHFGDGTRLSIL.

The J gene is TRBJ1-2, the V gene TRBV14; D ambiguous. The V gene lost 4 bases and the J gene lost 4 bases, with 10 bases spanning the gap. Germline V gene sequence: CDR1 SGHDN, CDR2 FVKESK. The CDR3 loop spans 13 amino acids. DNA for the CDR3: TGTGCCAGCAGCCCGCACCCTAGCTATGGCTACACCTTC. This sequence encodes CASSPHPSYGYTF.

The J gene is TRBJ1-5, the V gene TRBV15; the D is unclear. In germline, CDR1 is LNHNV, CDR2 YYDKDF (reference sequence). The CDR3 sequence is 14 residues long. Between the trimmed V and J ends, which lost 0 bases and 5 bases, there was a span of 8 bases. CDR3 sequence reads: CATSRDIGDQPQHF. For the CDR3, the DNA is TGTGCCACCAGCAGAGATATCGGGGATCAGCCCCAGCATTTT.

The chain uses TRBV20-1 and TRBJ1-1; no definite D call. The CDR3 spans 11 residues. V was shortened by 0 bases and J by 12 bases, with 11 bases between the two germline ends. Germline loops: CDR1 DFQATT, CDR2 SNEGSKA (reference sequence). CDR3 loop: CSARDLFKPFF. DNA of the CDR3: TGCAGTGCTAGAGATCTCTTCAAGCCTTTCTTT.

CDR3 sequence (DNA): TGCGCCAGCAGTCAATCTTCACAGACAGGCCAAGAGACCCAGTACTTC. This encodes CASSQSSQTGQETQYF. This chain joins TRBV23-1 and TRBJ2-5; D may be TRBD1 (6 bases). TRBV23-1 is an open reading frame whose function is uncertain. The CDR3 has 16 residues. The V end was cut by 0 bases, the J end by 1 base, with 12 bases between.

The V gene is TRBV5-1, the J gene TRBJ1-1; 7 bases line up with TRBD1. The CDR3 totals 16 residues. Trimming removed 4 bases from V and 0 bases from J; junction bases left unmatched: 9. Germline values: CDR1 SGHRS, CDR2 YFSETQ. CDR3 protein: CASSPGVGQLNTEAFF. The CDR3 DNA reads TGCGCCAGCAGCCCTGGGGTGGGACAGTTGAACACTGAAGCTTTCTTT. The full variable domain, its missing parts supplied by reference TRBV5-1 and TRBJ1-1, is KAGVTQTPRYLIKTRGQQVTLSCSPISGHRSVSWYQQTPGQGLQFLFEYFSETQRNKGNFPGRFSGRQFSNSRSEMNVSTLELGDSALYLCASSPGVGQLNTEAFFGQGTRLTVV.

The J gene is TRBJ2-7, the V gene TRBV2; 9 nucleotides line up with TRBD2. Germline V CDR1 and CDR2: SNHLY, FYNNEI. This CDR3 is built from 14 residues. Trimming at V came to 7 bases and at J to 5 bases, leaving 9 bases not matched to a gene. Here the CDR3 reads CASKLLAGFHEQYF. Written as DNA, the CDR3 is TGTGCCAGCAAGTTGCTAGCGGGATTCCACGAGCAGTACTTC.

The gene calls are TRBV12-3 or TRBV12-4 and TRBJ1-1, with a weak D call TRBD1 (5 bases). The CDR3 has 13 amino acids. Between the trimmed V and J ends, which lost 6 bases and 4 bases, there was a span of 12 bases. CDR3 amino acids: CASSRREGTEAFF. As DNA, the CDR3 is TGTGCCAGCAGCCGCAGGGAGGGCACTGAAGCTTTCTTT.